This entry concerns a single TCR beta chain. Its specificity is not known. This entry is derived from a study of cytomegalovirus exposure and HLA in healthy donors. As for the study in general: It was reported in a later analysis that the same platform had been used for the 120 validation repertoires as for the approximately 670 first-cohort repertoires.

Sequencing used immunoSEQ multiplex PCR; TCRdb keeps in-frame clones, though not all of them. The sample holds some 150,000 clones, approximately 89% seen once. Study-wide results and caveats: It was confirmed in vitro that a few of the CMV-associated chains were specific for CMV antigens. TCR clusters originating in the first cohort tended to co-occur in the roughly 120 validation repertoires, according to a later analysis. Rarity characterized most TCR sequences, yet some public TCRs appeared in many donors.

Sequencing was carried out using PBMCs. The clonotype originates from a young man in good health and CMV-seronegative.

The CDR3 bases are TGCGCCAGCAGCGAATTCAGGCGAGAAGCTAACTATGGCTACACCTTC. Translation gives CASSEFRREANYGYTF. The chain links TRBV5-1 to TRBJ1-2; D remains unclear. Germline CDR1 reads SGHRS; CDR2 reads YFSETQ. Trimming removed 4 bases from V and 0 bases from J, with 16 bases in between. CDR3 size: 16 residues.